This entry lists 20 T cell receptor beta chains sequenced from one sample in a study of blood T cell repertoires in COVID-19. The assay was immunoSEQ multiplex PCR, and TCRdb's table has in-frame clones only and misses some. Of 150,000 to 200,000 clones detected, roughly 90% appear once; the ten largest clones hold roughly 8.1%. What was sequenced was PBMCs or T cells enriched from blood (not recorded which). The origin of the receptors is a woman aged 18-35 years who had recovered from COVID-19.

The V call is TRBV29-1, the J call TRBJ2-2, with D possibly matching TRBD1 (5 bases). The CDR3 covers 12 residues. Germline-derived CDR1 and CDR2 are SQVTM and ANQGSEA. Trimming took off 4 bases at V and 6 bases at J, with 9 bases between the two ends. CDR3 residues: CSVGQTPGELFF. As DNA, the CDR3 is TGCAGCGTTGGACAGACTCCCGGGGAGCTGTTTTTT.

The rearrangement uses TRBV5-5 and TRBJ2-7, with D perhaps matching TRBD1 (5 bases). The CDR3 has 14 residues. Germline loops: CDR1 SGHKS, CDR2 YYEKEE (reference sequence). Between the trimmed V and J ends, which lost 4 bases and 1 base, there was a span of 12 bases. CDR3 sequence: CASSVGDRSYEQYF. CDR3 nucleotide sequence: TGTGCCAGCAGCGTAGGGGATCGGTCCTACGAGCAGTACTTC. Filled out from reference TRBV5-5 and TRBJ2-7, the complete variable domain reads DAGVTQSPTHLIKTRGQQVTLRCSPISGHKSVSWYQQVLGQGPQFIFQYYEKEERGRGNFPDRFSARQFPNYSSELNVNALLLGDSALYLCASSVGDRSYEQYFGPGTRLTVT.

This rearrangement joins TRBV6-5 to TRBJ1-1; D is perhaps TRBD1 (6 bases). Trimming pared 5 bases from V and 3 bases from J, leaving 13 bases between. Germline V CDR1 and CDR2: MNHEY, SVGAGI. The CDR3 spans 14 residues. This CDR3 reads CASSLTGIYTEAFF. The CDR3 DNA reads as TGTGCCAGCAGTCTGACAGGCATCTACACTGAAGCTTTCTTT.

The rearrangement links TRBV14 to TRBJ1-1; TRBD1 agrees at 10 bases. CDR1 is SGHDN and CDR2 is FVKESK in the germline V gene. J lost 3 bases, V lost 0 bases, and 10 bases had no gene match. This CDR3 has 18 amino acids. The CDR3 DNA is TGTGCCAGCAGCCAAGATGGGGACAGGGGTCAGCGGTACACTGAAGCTTTCTTT. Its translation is CASSQDGDRGQRYTEAFF.

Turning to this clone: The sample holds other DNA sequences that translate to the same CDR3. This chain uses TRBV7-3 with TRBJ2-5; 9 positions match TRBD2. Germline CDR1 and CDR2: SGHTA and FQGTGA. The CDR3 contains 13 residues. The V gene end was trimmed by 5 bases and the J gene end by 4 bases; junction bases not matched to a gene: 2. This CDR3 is CASSPRGGETQYF. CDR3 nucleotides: TGTGCCAGCAGCCCGCGGGGGGGAGAGACCCAGTACTTC.

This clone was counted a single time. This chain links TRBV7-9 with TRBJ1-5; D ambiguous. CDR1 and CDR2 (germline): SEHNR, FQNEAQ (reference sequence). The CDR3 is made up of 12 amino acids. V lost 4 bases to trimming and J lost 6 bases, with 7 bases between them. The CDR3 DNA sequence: TGTGCCAGCAGCTCAAATTTTCAGCCCCAGCATTTT. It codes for CASSSNFQPQHF.

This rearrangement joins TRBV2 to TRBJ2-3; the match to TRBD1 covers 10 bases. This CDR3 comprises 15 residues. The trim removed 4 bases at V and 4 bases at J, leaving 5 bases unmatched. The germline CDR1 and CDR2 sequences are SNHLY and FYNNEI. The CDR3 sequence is CASSATGGPPDTQYF. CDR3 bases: TGTGCCAGCAGTGCGACAGGGGGCCCCCCAGATACGCAGTATTTT.

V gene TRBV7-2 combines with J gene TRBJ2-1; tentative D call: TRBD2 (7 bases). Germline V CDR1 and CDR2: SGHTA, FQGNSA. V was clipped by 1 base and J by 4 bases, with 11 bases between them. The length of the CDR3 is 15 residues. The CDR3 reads CASSLGGGWYNEQFF. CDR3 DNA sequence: TGTGCCAGCAGCTTAGGGGGGGGCTGGTACAATGAGCAGTTCTTC.

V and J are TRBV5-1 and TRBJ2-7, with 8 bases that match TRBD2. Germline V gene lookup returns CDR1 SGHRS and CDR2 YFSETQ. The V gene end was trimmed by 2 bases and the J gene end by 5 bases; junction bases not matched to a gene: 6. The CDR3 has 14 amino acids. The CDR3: CASSLRGGFDEQYF. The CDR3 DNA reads TGCGCCAGCAGCTTACGGGGGGGCTTTGACGAGCAGTACTTC. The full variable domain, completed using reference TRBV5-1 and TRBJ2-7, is KAGVTQTPRYLIKTRGQQVTLSCSPISGHRSVSWYQQTPGQGLQFLFEYFSETQRNKGNFPGRFSGRQFSNSRSEMNVSTLELGDSALYLCASSLRGGFDEQYFGPGTRLTVT.

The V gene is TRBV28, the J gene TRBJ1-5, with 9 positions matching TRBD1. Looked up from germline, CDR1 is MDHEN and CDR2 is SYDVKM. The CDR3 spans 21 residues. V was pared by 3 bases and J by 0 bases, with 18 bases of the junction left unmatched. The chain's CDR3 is CASSFAYVLGQGEYSNQPQHF. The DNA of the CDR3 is TGTGCCAGCAGTTTTGCCTATGTGTTGGGACAGGGAGAATATAGCAATCAGCCCCAGCATTTT.

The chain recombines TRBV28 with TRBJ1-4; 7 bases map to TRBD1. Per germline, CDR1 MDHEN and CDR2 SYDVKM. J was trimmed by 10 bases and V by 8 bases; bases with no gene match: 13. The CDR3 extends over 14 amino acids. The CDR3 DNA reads TGTGCCAGCCTTTCACAGGGGCTGGGGGGAAAACTGTTTTTT. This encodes CASLSQGLGGKLFF.

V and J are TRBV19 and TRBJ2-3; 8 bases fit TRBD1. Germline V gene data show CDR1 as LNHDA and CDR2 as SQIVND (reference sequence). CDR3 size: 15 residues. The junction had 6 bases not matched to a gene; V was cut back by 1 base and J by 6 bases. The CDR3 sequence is CASSIGGQVRDTQYF. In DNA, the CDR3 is TGTGCCAGTAGTATAGGGGGACAGGTTCGTGATACGCAGTATTTT. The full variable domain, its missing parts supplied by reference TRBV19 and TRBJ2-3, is DGGITQSPKYLFRKEGQNVTLSCEQNLNHDAMYWYRQDPGQGLRLIYYSQIVNDFQKGDIAEGYSVSREKKESFPLTVTSAQKNPTAFYLCASSIGGQVRDTQYFGPGTRLTVL.

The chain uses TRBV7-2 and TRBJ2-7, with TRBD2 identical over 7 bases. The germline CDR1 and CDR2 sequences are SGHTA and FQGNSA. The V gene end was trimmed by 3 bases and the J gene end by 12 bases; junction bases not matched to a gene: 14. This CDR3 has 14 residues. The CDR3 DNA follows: TGTGCCAGCAGCTTCGGACTTTTAGCGGGCGGGACGTACTTC. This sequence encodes CASSFGLLAGGTYF.

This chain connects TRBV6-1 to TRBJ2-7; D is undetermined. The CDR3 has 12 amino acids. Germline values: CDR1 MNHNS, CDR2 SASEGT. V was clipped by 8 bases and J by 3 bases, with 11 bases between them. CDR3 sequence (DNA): TGTGCCAGCCGGCGCGGAGTCTACGAGCAGTACTTC. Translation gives CASRRGVYEQYF.

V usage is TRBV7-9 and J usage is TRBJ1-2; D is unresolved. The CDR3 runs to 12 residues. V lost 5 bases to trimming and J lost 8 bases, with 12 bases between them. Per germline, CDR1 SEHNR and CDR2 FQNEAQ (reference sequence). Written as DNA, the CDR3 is TGTGCCAGCAGCCCGGGATATGAAGGCTACACCTTC. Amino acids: CASSPGYEGYTF.

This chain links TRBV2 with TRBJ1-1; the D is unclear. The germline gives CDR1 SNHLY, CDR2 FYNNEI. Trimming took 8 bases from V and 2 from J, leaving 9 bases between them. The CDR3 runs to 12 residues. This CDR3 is CASGRGNTEAFF. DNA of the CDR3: TGTGCCAGCGGGCGGGGTAACACTGAAGCTTTCTTT.

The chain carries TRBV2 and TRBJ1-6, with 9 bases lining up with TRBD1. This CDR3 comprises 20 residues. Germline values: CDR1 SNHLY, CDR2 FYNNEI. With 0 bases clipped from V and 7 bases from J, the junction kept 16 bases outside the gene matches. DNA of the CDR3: TGTGCCAGCAGTGAAGCGCTAGTATTATTAGGGACAGGGAAAAATTCACCCCTCCACTTT. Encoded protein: CASSEALVLLGTGKNSPLHF.

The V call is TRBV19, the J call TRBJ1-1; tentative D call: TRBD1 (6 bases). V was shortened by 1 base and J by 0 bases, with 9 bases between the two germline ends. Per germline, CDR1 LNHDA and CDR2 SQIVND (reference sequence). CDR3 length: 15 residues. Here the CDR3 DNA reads TGTGCCAGTAGTATAGCAGGGACAATGAACACTGAAGCTTTCTTT. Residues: CASSIAGTMNTEAFF.

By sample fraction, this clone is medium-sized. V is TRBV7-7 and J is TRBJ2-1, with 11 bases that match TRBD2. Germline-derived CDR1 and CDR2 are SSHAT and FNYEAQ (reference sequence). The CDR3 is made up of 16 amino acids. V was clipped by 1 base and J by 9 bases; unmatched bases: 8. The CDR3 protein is CASSLGSSGGFGEQFF. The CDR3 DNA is TGTGCCAGCAGCTTAGGGTCTAGCGGGGGGTTCGGTGAGCAGTTCTTC. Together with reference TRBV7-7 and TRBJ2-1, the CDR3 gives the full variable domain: GAGVSQSPRYKVTKRGQDVTLRCDPISSHATLYWYQQALGQGPEFLTYFNYEAQPDKSGLPSDRFSAERPEGSISTLTIQRTEQRDSAMYRCASSLGSSGGFGEQFFGPGTRLTVL.

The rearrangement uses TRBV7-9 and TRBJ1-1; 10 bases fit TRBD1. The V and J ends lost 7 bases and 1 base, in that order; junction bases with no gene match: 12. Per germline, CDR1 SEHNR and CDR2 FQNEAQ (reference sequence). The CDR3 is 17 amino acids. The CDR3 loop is CASTPSGGQGKNTEAFF. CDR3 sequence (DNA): TGTGCCAGCACCCCGTCAGGGGGACAGGGGAAGAACACTGAAGCTTTCTTT.